This T cell receptor beta chain was profiled in a study of PD-L1 blockade in urothelial cancer. Time point denoted: peripheral blood 6 weeks after treatment start. Some clones are missing from TCRdb's copy, which holds only in-frame ones; the method was immunoSEQ multiplex PCR. The sample yields approximately 91,000 clones, roughly 85% seen once. Trimming left V 7 bases short and J 2 bases short, with 13 bases between. CDR1 SQVTM and CDR2 ANQGSEA come from the germline V gene. CDR3 length: 13 residues. This TCR was sampled from a man between 65 and 85 years old with urothelial cancer. The gene calls are TRBV29-1 and TRBJ2-3; perhaps TRBD1 as D (5 bases). Sequenced material: PBMCs, taken around atezolizumab (anti-PD-L1) treatment. Here the CDR3 DNA reads TGCAGCGCGGCCCAAGGGGCCACAGATACGCAGTATTTT. This gives the protein CSAAQGATDTQYF.